These T cell receptor beta chains were read from a single sample in a study of CD8 T cells in Susac syndrome. TCRdb independently ran MiXCR on the immunoSEQ multiplex PCR reads; one entry per CDR3 protein. The sample yields 330,000 or so distinct CDR3 sequences, 65% to 90% seen once. What was sequenced was CD8+ T cells from PBMCs. The source of these receptors is a human donor with multiple sclerosis. Each CDR3 is given with its conserved first and last residue. Each record gives: D gene, J gene, clone size, V gene, CDR3 protein, CDR3 DNA. A D gene is named only where the DNA matches it firmly. A clone size is listed for some rows: how often the clone was seen (once, few, many), or a class if it is expanded.

NA | TRBJ1-5 | NA | TRBV6-2/TRBV6-3 | CASAITDSQVAMPQHF | TGTGCCAGCGCCATAACCGACTCCCAGGTAGCAATGCCCCAGCATTTT
TRBD2 | TRBJ2-1 | NA | TRBV11-3 | CASSSGLAGIGEQFF | TGTGCCAGCAGCTCGGGACTAGCGGGAATAGGGGAGCAGTTCTTC
TRBD1 | TRBJ2-3 | NA | TRBV28 | CASRTGTGVMHTQYF | TGTGCCAGCAGGACCGGGACAGGGGTAATGCATACGCAGTATTTT
NA | TRBJ2-1 | NA | TRBV15 | CATSDGSYNEQFF | TGTGCCACCAGTGACGGATCCTACAATGAGCAGTTCTTC
NA | TRBJ1-2 | NA | TRBV28 | CASSPAGTTNYGYTF | TGTGCCAGCAGTCCAGCCGGGACAACTAACTATGGCTACACCTTC
NA | TRBJ2-7 | NA | TRBV5-1 | CASSLSPWGPLDEQYF | TGCGCCAGCAGCTTATCGCCGTGGGGGCCTCTTGACGAGCAGTACTTC
NA | TRBJ1-2 | NA | TRBV27 | CASSLSGAYGYTF | TGTGCCAGCAGTTTATCAGGGGCCTATGGCTACACCTTC
TRBD1 | TRBJ2-1 | NA | TRBV6-1 | CASSTGTAKNYNEQFF | TGTGCCAGCAGTACCGGGACAGCCAAGAATTACAATGAGCAGTTCTTC
TRBD1 | TRBJ1-3 | NA | TRBV4-3 | CASSQGTGGFGNTIYF | TGCGCCAGCAGCCAGGGGACAGGTGGTTTCGGAAACACCATATATTTT
TRBD1 | TRBJ2-5 | few | TRBV15 | CATSRDRGQRVQYF | TGTGCCACCAGCAGAGATCGGGGACAGAGGGTACAGTACTTC
TRBD2 | TRBJ2-1 | NA | TRBV29-1 | CSVEQRLAYEQFF | TGCAGCGTTGAACAACGACTAGCCTATGAGCAGTTCTTC
NA | TRBJ2-3 | NA | TRBV7-9 | CASSLPLGRTDTQYF | TGTGCCAGCAGCCTACCCCTAGGCCGTACAGATACGCAGTATTTT
NA | TRBJ1-2 | NA | TRBV6-1 | CASSPTLDWPYGYTF | TGTGCCAGCAGCCCTACACTCGACTGGCCCTATGGCTACACCTTC
NA | TRBJ1-1 | NA | TRBV6-2/TRBV6-3 | CASSSGQTVVAFF | TGTGCCAGCAGTTCCGGACAGACGGTCGTAGCTTTCTTT
NA | TRBJ2-1 | NA | TRBV10-3 | CAISDYTGGTRESYNEQFF | TGTGCCATCAGTGATTACACAGGGGGGACGCGGGAGTCTTACAATGAGCAGTTCTTC
NA | TRBJ2-3 | NA | TRBV19 | CATPTSTDTQYF | TGTGCCACCCCGACTAGCACAGATACGCAGTATTTT
NA | TRBJ2-1 | few | TRBV11-3 | CASSLLGSNEQFF | TGTGCCAGCAGCTTATTAGGGTCCAATGAGCAGTTCTTC
TRBD1 | TRBJ1-1 | few | TRBV27 | CASSSGQGITEAFF | TGTGCCAGCAGTTCGGGACAGGGTATCACTGAAGCTTTCTTT
NA | TRBJ1-1 | NA | TRBV28 | CASSMRDTKSEAFF | TGTGCCAGCAGTATGCGGGACACAAAATCTGAAGCTTTCTTT
NA | TRBJ1-5 | few | TRBV5-4 | CASSLDPPNGQPQHF | TGTGCCAGCAGCTTGGACCCTCCAAATGGTCAGCCCCAGCATTTT
NA | TRBJ2-1 | NA | TRBV6-5 | CASSDGRYNEQFF | TGTGCCAGCAGCGACGGCAGATACAATGAGCAGTTCTTC
TRBD2 | TRBJ2-1 | once | TRBV28 | CASSFRREDRGEQFF | TGTGCCAGCAGTTTTAGGCGGGAGGATCGAGGTGAGCAGTTCTTC
NA | TRBJ2-5 | NA | TRBV24-1 | CATSDFQEQTQYF | TGTGCCACCAGTGATTTCCAGGAGCAAACCCAGTACTTC
TRBD1 | TRBJ2-1 | NA | TRBV6-2/TRBV6-3 | CASSPGTALNEQFF | TGTGCCAGCAGTCCCGGGACAGCCCTCAATGAGCAGTTCTTC
NA | TRBJ2-2 | NA | TRBV25-1 | CASSDIQEYTEELFF | TGTGCCAGCAGTGATATCCAGGAATACACCGAGGAGCTGTTTTTT